Listed here are 20 T cell receptor beta chains from one sample, sequenced in a study of cytomegalovirus exposure and HLA in healthy donors. A multiplex PCR was run with 60 Vbeta primers and 13 Jbeta primers. Sequencing used immunoSEQ multiplex PCR; TCRdb keeps in-frame clones, though not all of them. The repertoire holds around 100,000 clones, roughly three fifths seen once, with 3.5% to 4.5% in the top ten. The sequenced material came from PBMCs. The receptors here all came from a young man in good health and CMV-seronegative.

V usage is TRBV5-1 and J usage is TRBJ2-3; 8 bases align to TRBD1. The CDR3 runs to 17 residues. Germline lookup yields CDR1 SGHRS and CDR2 YFSETQ. The V gene end was trimmed by 0 bases and the J gene end by 4 bases; junction bases not matched to a gene: 10. In DNA, the CDR3 is TGCGCCAGCAGCTTGGAGGCAGGGGGCACCCTCCCAGATACGCAGTATTTT. It translates to CASSLEAGGTLPDTQYF.

Here the CDR3 reads CASRGQPNTGELFF. The CDR3 DNA sequence: TGTGCCAGCAGAGGACAGCCAAACACCGGGGAGCTGTTTTTT. The chain carries TRBV6-4 and TRBJ2-2, with D possibly TRBD1 on 6 matching bases. Germline lookup yields CDR1 MRHNA and CDR2 SNTAGT. V dropped 6 bases and J dropped 2 bases, with 10 bases sitting between them. The CDR3 sequence is 14 residues long.

This clone was found once. This sequence joins TRBV14 and TRBJ1-5; possibly TRBD1 for D (5 bases). This CDR3 has 16 residues. V lost 5 bases to trimming and J lost 2 bases, with 16 bases between them. The germline CDR1 and CDR2 sequences are SGHDN and FVKESK. CDR3 nucleotides: TGTGCCAGCAGCGTTACGCAGGGTTCCCGCAATCAGCCCCAGCATTTT. Translating gives CASSVTQGSRNQPQHF.

The J gene is TRBJ2-7, the V gene TRBV25-1; 7 positions match TRBD2. V shed 3 bases, J shed 3 bases, and the junction held 14 bases outside the gene matches. This CDR3 has 17 amino acids. The V gene's germline CDR1 is MGHDK and CDR2 SYGVNS. The CDR3 DNA reads as TGTGCCAGCAGTGAGCGTCTAGCGGAGGGTAGCGGCTACGAGCAGTACTTC. This codes for CASSERLAEGSGYEQYF.

The V and J genes are TRBV6-1 and TRBJ2-7; TRBD2 might be the D (5 bases). The CDR3 runs 15 residues. CDR1 is MNHNS, CDR2 SASEGT, per germline. V gave up 6 bases and J gave up 2 bases, with 17 bases separating them. CDR3 DNA sequence: TGTGCCAGCAGCACAGAGGGTCGATTGCCCTACGAGCAGTACTTC. This translates into CASSTEGRLPYEQYF.

V is TRBV2 and J is TRBJ2-5; 8 positions agree with TRBD1. From germline, CDR1 is SNHLY and CDR2 FYNNEI. There are 13 residues in the CDR3. J lost 5 bases, V lost 9 bases, and 8 bases had no gene match. The chain's CDR3 is CARSDRAGETQYF. The CDR3 DNA follows: TGTGCCAGATCGGACAGGGCGGGGGAGACCCAGTACTTC.

This clone turned up a few times. The J gene is TRBJ1-4, the V gene TRBV13, with D unresolved. CDR3 length equals 17 residues. Germline CDR1 and CDR2: PRHDT and FYEKMQ (reference sequence). V shed 0 bases and J shed 3 bases, with 14 bases lying between them. CDR3 in amino acids: CASSLGLGGRANEKLFF. DNA of the CDR3: TGTGCCAGCAGCTTAGGCCTTGGTGGGCGGGCTAATGAAAAACTGTTTTTT. The variable domain in full, with the rest retrieved from reference TRBV13 and TRBJ1-4, is AAGVIQSPRHLIKEKRETATLKCYPIPRHDTVYWYQQGPGQDPQFLISFYEKMQSDKGSIPDRFSAQQFSDYHSELNMSSLELGDSALYFCASSLGLGGRANEKLFFGSGTQLSVL.

Only a few counts were recorded for this clone. The V call is TRBV11-2, the J call TRBJ2-7; a weak D match, TRBD2 (7 bases). The germline V gene has CDR1 SGHAT and CDR2 FQNNGV. V was pared by 1 base and J by 0 bases, with 13 bases between. CDR3 length: 16 residues. The CDR3 bases are TGTGCCAGCAGCTTAGGTGGGGGGGCAGGCTCCTACGAGCAGTACTTC. Amino acid sequence: CASSLGGGAGSYEQYF.

CDR3: CASSLPVAGRNEQFF. The DNA of the CDR3 is TGTGCCAGCAGCTTACCCGTCGCGGGCCGCAATGAGCAGTTCTTC. The genes are TRBV7-3 and TRBJ2-1; D possibly corresponds to TRBD2 (5 bases). Germline values: CDR1 SGHTA, CDR2 FQGTGA. This CDR3 comprises 15 residues. Trimming took off 2 bases at V and 6 bases at J, with 14 bases between the two ends.

A few counts support this clone. The V gene is TRBV25-1, the J gene TRBJ2-1; 10 bases agree with TRBD1. Germline CDR1 reads MGHDK; CDR2 reads SYGVNS. This CDR3 comprises 13 residues. V lost 8 bases, J lost 10 bases, and 8 bases stayed unmatched. The chain's CDR3 is CASARQGAGEQFF. As DNA, the CDR3 is TGTGCCAGCGCAAGACAGGGGGCAGGAGAGCAGTTCTTC.

The chain recombines TRBV7-3 with TRBJ2-1; weak D call: TRBD1 (5 bases). Germline CDR1 is SGHTA and CDR2 is FQGTGA. This CDR3 is built from 16 residues. V shed 2 bases and J shed 8 bases, with 19 bases lying between them. The CDR3 DNA follows: TGTGCCAGCAGCTTAGTTCGTCAGGGCAATCTCGATGAGCAGTTCTTC. As protein: CASSLVRQGNLDEQFF.

This clone was observed a single time. The rearrangement uses TRBV13 and TRBJ1-1; maybe TRBD1 (6 bases). Germline lookup yields CDR1 PRHDT and CDR2 FYEKMQ (reference sequence). With 5 bases removed from V and 4 bases from J, the gap between germline ends came to 14 bases. The CDR3 runs to 14 residues. The CDR3 nucleotides read TGTGCCAGCAGCGCCCCAGGGGATGGCACTGAAGCTTTCTTT. Residues: CASSAPGDGTEAFF.

The chain has TRBV27 and TRBJ1-6; D might be TRBD1 (6 bases). The CDR3 runs to 18 residues. Between the trimmed V and J ends, which lost 1 base and 6 bases, there was a span of 19 bases. CDR1 and CDR2 from the germline V gene are MNHEY and SMNVEV (reference sequence). The chain's CDR3 is CASSLLPPGHEPNSPLHF. DNA of the CDR3: TGTGCCAGCAGTTTATTGCCTCCGGGACATGAACCTAATTCACCCCTCCACTTT.

This chain joins TRBV4-1 and TRBJ1-1; weak D call: TRBD1 (6 bases). The CDR3 is made up of 16 amino acids. V lost 0 bases and J 2 bases, leaving 13 bases between the germline ends. Germline V gene lookup returns CDR1 MGHRA and CDR2 YSYEKL. CDR3 region: CASSQDGGGRNTEAFF. The CDR3 region has the DNA TGCGCCAGCAGCCAAGATGGGGGGGGCCGAAACACTGAAGCTTTCTTT.

This clone was seen more than once but under ten times. This chain uses TRBV4-1 with TRBJ1-1; tentatively, D is TRBD1 (5 bases). This CDR3 region has 16 residues. The V gene's germline CDR1 is MGHRA and CDR2 YSYEKL. Trimming stripped 2 bases from V and 5 bases from J, with 18 bases between. CDR3 sequence: CASSQTLGQGNTEAFF. In nucleotides, the CDR3 is TGCGCCAGCAGCCAAACCCTTGGGCAGGGAAATACTGAAGCTTTCTTT.

Notes on this clone: A read error may account for a junction end that differs from germline. V is TRBV7-9 and J is TRBJ2-1; D might be TRBD2 (6 bases). The CDR3 loop spans 12 amino acids. CDR1 is SEHNR, CDR2 FQNEAQ, per germline (reference sequence). CDR3 sequence reads: CSSSTLASEQFF. The CDR3 coding sequence is TGTTCCAGCAGCACACTAGCTTCTGAGCAGTTCTTC.

This chain joins TRBV25-1 and TRBJ1-1; 8 bases line up with TRBD1. The CDR3 loop spans 18 amino acids. CDR1 and CDR2 (germline): MGHDK, SYGVNS. The J segment lost 0 bases and the V segment lost 6 bases, leaving 15 bases of the junction unmatched. The CDR3 DNA sequence: TGTGCCAGCAGCGCCGACCTTACAGGGGGTGCCATGAACACTGAAGCTTTCTTT. This codes for CASSADLTGGAMNTEAFF.

This clone was detected a few times. The CDR3 DNA reads as TGTGCCAGCAGTTTTAGGGGTTACAACTATGGCTACACCTTC. Translated, it gives CASSFRGYNYGYTF. V usage is TRBV6-5 and J usage is TRBJ1-2; tentative D call: TRBD1 (5 bases). V was shortened by 4 bases and J by 2 bases, with 11 bases between the two germline ends. Germline CDR1 and CDR2: MNHEY and SVGAGI. CDR3 length equals 14 residues.

J is TRBJ1-3 and V is TRBV7-9; the D gene is possibly TRBD1 (6 bases). Deletions cut 1 base from V and 0 bases from J, with 16 bases between. The CDR3 length is 18 residues. Germline-derived CDR1 and CDR2 are SEHNR and FQNEAQ (reference sequence). In nucleotides, the CDR3 is TGTGCCAGCAGCTTAGTCGCCCGGGGGGCCGGCTCTGGAAACACCATATATTTT. Its protein product is CASSLVARGAGSGNTIYF. Full variable domain (remainder filled in from reference TRBV7-9 and TRBJ1-3): DTGVSQNPRHKITKRGQNVTFRCDPISEHNRLYWYRQTLGQGPEFLTYFQNEAQLEKSRLLSDRFSAERPKGSFSTLEIQRTEQGDSAMYLCASSLVARGAGSGNTIYFGEGSWLTVV.

V is TRBV10-3 and J is TRBJ2-3; TRBD1 aligns across 12 bases. V shed 6 bases, J shed 0 bases, and the junction held 7 bases outside the gene matches. The germline CDR1 and CDR2 sequences are ENHRY and SYGVKD. This CDR3 is built from 17 residues. The CDR3 loop reads CAIRAGDRGPSTDTQYF. The DNA for the CDR3 is TGTGCCATCAGAGCTGGGGACAGGGGGCCAAGCACAGATACGCAGTATTTT.